The clone carrying this T cell receptor beta chain was picked up a small number of times. The antigen remains undetermined. The entry originates in a study of regulatory T cells in long-lasting Graves disease. At the level of the study: For under 3 months, newly diagnosed Graves' patients had been taking antithyroid drugs.

To make TCR beta libraries, researchers used iRepertoire HTBI primers and Arm-PCR of CDR3 regions. Per the original data handling: Sample data revealed some 58 TRBV and more than 13 TRBJ segments. TCRdb recomputed calls from the multiplex PCR reads with MiXCR, one row per CDR3 protein. The V and J calls were determined by TCRdb, not by the authors. The repertoire has 240,000 or so distinct CDR3 sequences, over 20% of them found once; the top ten carry more than 11%. This sample's time point: newly diagnosed GD, antithyroid drugs for less than 3 months. Isolated PBMC RNA provided the starting material for the TCR library. Overall study findings and caveats: TCR diversity was lower in persistent Graves' patients than in newly diagnosed ones. It was in persistent disease that TRBV28, TRBJ1-2 and TRBJ2-5 were favored.

Trimming took off 5 bases at V and 4 bases at J, with 12 bases between the two ends. The CDR3 has 13 amino acids. Germline V gene lookup returns CDR1 MGHRA and CDR2 YSYEKL. The sequence was obtained from a female donor with Graves disease. The V gene is TRBV4-1, the J gene TRBJ2-7; a weak D match, TRBD1 (6 bases). Sample: peripheral blood mononuclear cells (PBMCs), taken at new diagnosis, from a patient treated with antithyroid drugs. In DNA form, the CDR3 reads TGCGCCAGCAGCTGGACAGAGGGATACGAGCAGTACTTC. Translated, it gives CASSWTEGYEQYF.